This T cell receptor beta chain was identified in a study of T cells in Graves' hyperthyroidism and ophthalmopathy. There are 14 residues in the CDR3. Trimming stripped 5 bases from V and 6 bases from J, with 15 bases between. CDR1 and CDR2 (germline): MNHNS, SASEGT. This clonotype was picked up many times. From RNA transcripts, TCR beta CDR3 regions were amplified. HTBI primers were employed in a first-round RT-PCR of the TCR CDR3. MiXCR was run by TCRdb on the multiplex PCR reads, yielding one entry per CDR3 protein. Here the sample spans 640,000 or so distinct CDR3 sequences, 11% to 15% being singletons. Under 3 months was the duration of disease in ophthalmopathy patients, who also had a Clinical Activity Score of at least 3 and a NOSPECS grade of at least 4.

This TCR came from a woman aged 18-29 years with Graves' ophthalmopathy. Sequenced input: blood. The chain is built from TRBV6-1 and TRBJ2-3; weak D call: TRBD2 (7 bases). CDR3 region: CASSWGGPEDTQYF. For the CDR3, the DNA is TGTGCCAGCAGTTGGGGGGGGCCGGAGGATACGCAGTATTTT.